The 24 T cell receptor beta chains below come from one sample, sequenced in a study of T cell responses to AZD1222 COVID-19 vaccine. Sequencing used immunoSEQ multiplex PCR; TCRdb keeps in-frame clones, though not all of them. The data contain some 99,000 clones, about 90% of them singletons. The sequenced sample was peripheral blood, obtained on day 0 of AZD1222 vaccination. All receptors derive from an adult in good health.

This chain joins TRBV24-1 and TRBJ1-5; 7 bases are shared with TRBD1. J lost 7 bases, V lost 6 bases, and 8 bases had no gene match. The CDR3 length is 14 residues. Germline CDR1 KGHDR, CDR2 SFDVKD. Written as DNA, the CDR3 is TGTGCCACCAGTACAGGGGTTGAGGGACAGCCCCAGCATTTT. Translated: CATSTGVEGQPQHF.

CDR3 in amino acids: CSGVFPLSGEQFF. The CDR3 DNA reads TGCAGCGGAGTGTTCCCCCTCTCCGGTGAGCAGTTCTTC. The rearrangement links TRBV29-1 to TRBJ2-1; no firm D call. The CDR3 is 13 residues long. CDR1 and CDR2 from the germline V gene are SQVTM and ANQGSEA. Trimming took 7 bases from V and 9 from J, leaving 19 bases between them.

This chain's CDR3 is CASSLARRQVNQPQHF. The CDR3 coding sequence is TGTGCCAGCAGCTTGGCCCGGAGACAGGTCAATCAGCCCCAGCATTTT. V is TRBV5-4 and J is TRBJ1-5, with D possibly being TRBD1 (6 bases). Trimming shortened V by 0 bases and J by 3 bases, and 13 bases separated the two germline ends. The CDR3 consists of 16 residues. The germline V gene has CDR1 SGHNT and CDR2 YYREEE (reference sequence). The full variable domain, in which reference TRBV5-4 and TRBJ1-5 provide the parts outside the CDR3, is ETGVTQSPTHLIKTRGQQVTLRCSSQSGHNTVSWYQQALGQGPQFIFQYYREEENGRGNFPPRFSGLQFPNYSSELNVNALELDDSALYLCASSLARRQVNQPQHFGDGTRLSIL.

The genes are TRBV6-4 and TRBJ2-3; TRBD2 is a possible D gene (6 bases). Trimming stripped 3 bases from V and 7 bases from J, with 11 bases between. CDR3 length equals 13 residues. Germline CDR1 and CDR2: MRHNA and SNTAGT. The CDR3 protein is CASSELAGNTQYF. As DNA, the CDR3 is TGTGCCAGCAGTGAACTCGCGGGGAATACGCAGTATTTT.

The chain is built from TRBV4-2 and TRBJ1-5; D call uncertain. CDR1 is LGHNA and CDR2 is YNFKEQ in the germline V gene. Trimming stripped 0 bases from V and 7 bases from J, with 10 bases between. CDR3 size: 14 residues. CDR3 protein: CASSQDLGSQPQHF. The CDR3 coding sequence is TGTGCCAGCAGCCAAGATCTCGGCTCCCAGCCCCAGCATTTT.

The chain recombines TRBV10-1 with TRBJ2-7; tentatively, D is TRBD2 (5 bases). CDR3 length: 15 amino acids. Trimming pared 3 bases from V and 3 bases from J, leaving 15 bases between. Germline loops: CDR1 WNHNN, CDR2 SYGVQD (reference sequence). The CDR3 coding sequence is TGCGCCAGCAGTGAAGAGCGGCATTGGAACTACGAGCAGTACTTC. This codes for CASSEERHWNYEQYF.

The chain employs TRBV6-1 and TRBJ1-5; 8 nucleotides line up with TRBD1. V lost 2 bases to trimming and J lost 5 bases; unmatched junction nucleotides: 2. Germline CDR1 and CDR2: MNHNS and SASEGT. The CDR3 is 14 residues long. This CDR3 is CASSEQGADQPQHF. Written as DNA, the CDR3 is TGTGCCAGCAGTGAACAGGGGGCTGATCAGCCCCAGCATTTT.

V and J are TRBV12-5 and TRBJ2-7, with 9 bases fitting TRBD2. CDR1 LGHNT and CDR2 FRNRAP come from the germline V gene. V dropped 5 bases and J dropped 5; count of bases not matched to a gene: 10. The CDR3 length is 15 residues. CDR3 residues: CASGKAGGGGDEQYF. The CDR3 nucleotides read TGTGCTAGTGGTAAAGCGGGGGGTGGAGGGGACGAGCAGTACTTC.

The chain recombines TRBV14 with TRBJ1-1; 7 bases align to TRBD1. The CDR3 has 14 residues. With 2 bases clipped from V and 1 base from J, the junction kept 1 base outside the gene matches. CDR1 is SGHDN and CDR2 is FVKESK in the germline V gene. CDR3 protein: CASSQYRGNTEAFF. The CDR3 DNA reads as TGTGCCAGCAGCCAATACAGGGGGAACACTGAAGCTTTCTTT.

This chain links TRBV2 with TRBJ1-4, with D maybe TRBD1 (6 bases). Germline loops: CDR1 SNHLY, CDR2 FYNNEI. The CDR3 totals 14 residues. Trimming took off 1 base at V and 5 bases at J, with 8 bases between the two ends. Here the CDR3 reads CASSEVGGNEKLFF. The CDR3 bases are TGTGCCAGCAGTGAAGTAGGGGGGAATGAAAAACTGTTTTTT.

V is TRBV3-1 (or the pseudogene TRBV3-2) and J is TRBJ2-3; D is unclear. This CDR3 spans 12 amino acids. Trimming removed 1 base at V and 4 bases at J, with 3 bases between. CDR1 and CDR2 from the germline V gene are LGHDT and YNNKEL (reference sequence). The CDR3 DNA follows: TGTGCCAGCAGCCAAGTACCAGATACGCAGTATTTT. Its protein product is CASSQVPDTQYF.

V and J are TRBV10-1 and TRBJ2-1; 8 nucleotides align to TRBD2. The CDR3 has 12 amino acids. Unmatched junction bases numbered 3, after V lost 6 bases and J lost 8 bases. Germline V lookup: CDR1 WNHNN, CDR2 SYGVQD (reference sequence). Here the CDR3 reads CASSGTRYEQFF. CDR3 in DNA: TGCGCCAGCAGCGGGACTAGATATGAGCAGTTCTTC.

J is TRBJ1-4 and V is TRBV30; D gene uncertain. The CDR3 length is 14 residues. V dropped 2 bases and J dropped 7 bases, with 14 bases sitting between them. Germline CDR1 is GTSNPN and CDR2 is SVGIG (reference sequence). CDR3 bases: TGTGCCTGGAGTCGGGAGGGCCTAGCTGAAAAACTGTTTTTT. It encodes CAWSREGLAEKLFF.

This clone has just one count. The chain couples TRBV4-2 to TRBJ2-2; 11 positions agree with TRBD2. Germline V gene data show CDR1 as LGHNA and CDR2 as YNFKEQ. Trimming took 8 bases from V and 3 from J; bases not matched to a gene: 11. The CDR3 spans 17 residues. This CDR3 is CASGYLAGGPDTGELFF. Written as DNA, the CDR3 is TGTGCCAGCGGTTATTTAGCGGGAGGGCCAGACACCGGGGAGCTGTTTTTT.

The rearrangement uses TRBV6-5 and TRBJ2-7; 8 bases are shared with TRBD2. Germline values: CDR1 MNHEY, CDR2 SVGAGI. The CDR3 extends over 16 amino acids. V lost 3 bases and J lost 1; bases outside the gene matches: 8. CDR3 residues: CASSYGPSGGSYEQYF. As DNA, the CDR3 is TGTGCCAGCAGTTATGGTCCGAGCGGGGGATCCTACGAGCAGTACTTC.

The chain has TRBV20-1 and TRBJ1-2, with D hard to call. Looked up from germline, CDR1 is DFQATT and CDR2 is SNEGSKA (reference sequence). This CDR3 has 10 amino acids. V lost 4 bases and J 3 bases, leaving 3 bases between the germline ends. CDR3 bases: TGCAGTGCTACAGACTATGGCTACACCTTC. This gives the protein CSATDYGYTF.

This chain uses TRBV20-1 with TRBJ2-7; D possibly corresponds to TRBD2 (6 bases). This CDR3 is 14 amino acids long. The germline CDR1 and CDR2 sequences are DFQATT and SNEGSKA (reference sequence). Trimming shortened V by 4 bases and J by 1 base, and 14 bases separated the two germline ends. The DNA of the CDR3 is TGCAGTGCTATTGACGGGAGACCGTCCTACGAGCAGTACTTC. It specifies CSAIDGRPSYEQYF.

This chain joins TRBV12-3 or TRBV12-4 and TRBJ2-5, with no clear D. The CDR3 is 12 residues long. The V end was cut by 7 bases, the J end by 5 bases, with 11 bases between. In DNA form, the CDR3 reads TGTGCCAGCATGGGGTGGCGGGAGACCCAGTACTTC. Encoded protein: CASMGWRETQYF.

This chain links TRBV25-1 with TRBJ1-4; D uncertain. V was shortened by 2 bases and J by 5 bases, with 9 bases between the two germline ends. Germline CDR1 is MGHDK and CDR2 is SYGVNS. This CDR3 region has 14 residues. The CDR3 DNA sequence: TGTGCCAGCAGTGAAGGGATTCTGAATGAAAAACTGTTTTTT. It is translated as CASSEGILNEKLFF.

This clone was found a few times. The chain recombines TRBV11-2 with TRBJ2-7; D possibly corresponds to TRBD2 (5 bases). Germline V lookup: CDR1 SGHAT, CDR2 FQNNGV. Trimming pared 6 bases from V and 6 bases from J, leaving 18 bases between. This CDR3 comprises 14 residues. CDR3 coding DNA: TGTGCCAGCAGACTTCAAGGTGATCGGGGCGAGCAGTACTTC. Its protein product is CASRLQGDRGEQYF.

The CDR3 loop is CASSPMVLAGAPGELFF. Written as DNA, the CDR3 is TGCGCCAGCAGCCCTATGGTGCTAGCGGGAGCACCCGGGGAGCTGTTTTTT. The chain joins TRBV5-1 to TRBJ2-2; TRBD2 aligns across 10 bases. Trimming removed 4 bases from V and 6 bases from J; junction bases left unmatched: 12. Germline V gives CDR1 SGHRS, CDR2 YFSETQ. This CDR3 is built from 17 residues.

The chain couples TRBV19 to TRBJ2-2; the match to TRBD1 covers 11 bases. The CDR3 loop spans 14 amino acids. Looked up from germline, CDR1 is LNHDA and CDR2 is SQIVND (reference sequence). V dropped 8 bases and J dropped 4; count of bases not matched to a gene: 3. The CDR3: CASQGQGGTGELFF. The CDR3 DNA reads as TGTGCCAGTCAGGGACAGGGGGGCACCGGGGAGCTGTTTTTT.

V is TRBV19 and J is TRBJ1-3, with D maybe TRBD1 (5 bases). Per the germline V gene, CDR1 is LNHDA and CDR2 is SQIVND (reference sequence). V lost 3 bases to trimming and J lost 0 bases, with 12 bases between them. The length of the CDR3 is 16 residues. The CDR3 region is CASSILPGSSGNTIYF. CDR3 DNA sequence: TGTGCCAGTAGTATCCTTCCAGGGTCCTCTGGAAACACCATATATTTT.

This clone showed up just a few times. This CDR3 reads CASSGTTPGRIYGYTF. CDR3 sequence (DNA): TGTGCCAGCAGCGGTACTACTCCGGGACGGATCTATGGCTACACCTTC. The chain has TRBV3-1 (or the pseudogene TRBV3-2) and TRBJ1-2; the D gene is possibly TRBD1 (5 bases). Germline CDR1 LGHDT, CDR2 YNNKEL (reference sequence). CDR3 size: 16 residues. V lost 5 bases to trimming and J lost 4 bases, with 20 bases between them.